This paragraph reports one T cell receptor beta chain. What antigen it recognizes has not been identified. No base quality values were provided; no much bigger clone lies one nucleotide off. These data belong to a study of blood T cell repertoires in COVID-19 (dated by TCRdb to the early 2020s). With regard to the full study: Collaborator samples came from the United States, Italy and Spain and covered acute and convalescent phases of COVID-19. Where available, HLA class I and class II types were obtained from metadata supplied by the sample provider rather than from assay-based typing. Deeply sampled blood TCRbeta repertoires from subjects exposed to, actively infected with, or recovered from COVID-19 were included in the dataset. The repertoires were made available in a free public database intended to serve as a resource for research on the immune response to SARS-CoV-2. A de-identified subject ID, COVID-19 status, age in years and sex were almost always included in the sample metadata. Samples were obtained from the ongoing ImmuneRACE study (first 160 participants) and from approximately 1,200 subjects provided by 6 global collaborators. The prospective study material was composed of cDNA or gDNA derived from T cells, B-cell-depleted T cells, or PBMCs.

At the junction V is shortened by 4 bases and J by 8 bases, with 10 bases in between. CDR1 and CDR2 were assigned from the germline V gene as SGDLS and YYNGEE. Measured from the cysteine to the phenylalanine, the CDR3 is 13 residues long. Only the CDR3 DNA is retained, 39 bases long and in frame from the first base. The immunoSEQ Assay, a bias-controlled multiplex PCR, was used to amplify TCRbeta CDR3 regions from genomic DNA. Regarding the original processing steps: Nucleated cell counts per sample were estimated from amplification of reference gene primers within the assay. To quantify the absolute abundance of each unique TCRbeta CDR3 rearrangement, sequence reads were collapsed and filtered. For each sample, productive Simpson clonality was calculated by taking the square root of Simpson's diversity index across productive rearrangements. The clones in this table, taken by TCRdb from immuneACCESS, are in-frame only. Not every clone is retained; where verified, under half of the shortfall comes from an unresolved V gene, and the cause of the rest is unknown. Clone size and the V and J calls come from that table; the DNA yielded D and trimming. The table for this sample lists around 480,000 clones; about 87% of them were counted only once. 10% to 15% of the sample is held by the ten biggest clonotypes.

One collaborating source in Seattle enrolled patients during active infection and followed them longitudinally through the course of disease. The collaborating institutions used their own protocols to collect whole blood in K2EDTA tubes. For TCRbeta analysis, collaborator samples were shipped as frozen whole blood, as isolated PBMCs, or as DNA extracted from either sample type. What the work shows at the level of the full study, not this receptor alone: The quantity of clinical and demographic metadata differed by source and by participant and was supplied without curation.

The rearrangement combines TRBV9 with TRBJ1-6; a confident D gene designation cannot be given. This TCR derives from a woman between 50 and 59 years old with COVID-19, enrolled during active disease. The specimen sequenced was peripheral blood. CDR3 protein: CASSSSADSPLHF. The DNA sequence is as follows: TGTGCCAGCAGCTCGTCGGCGGATTCACCCCTCCACTTT.